This T cell receptor (beta chain) was observed in a study of OX40 agonist ivuxolimab in advanced cancers. Across the whole study: Partial responses occurred in Three dose-escalation patients, one with hepatocellular carcinoma and two with cutaneous melanoma.

Study findings and constraints: CD8+ T cells were the subset that, on average, had more expanded clones than CD4+. Certain nonresponding patients likewise had low normalized T-cell clonal expansion.

The V gene end was trimmed by 7 bases and the J gene end by 2 bases; junction bases not matched to a gene: 8. The CDR3 consists of 14 residues. Germline-derived CDR1 and CDR2 are SGHTA and FQGNSA. Here immunoSEQ multiplex PCR was the method, and the copy in TCRdb shows in-frame clones only, minus some. The table lists 35,000 to 50,000 clones, approximately 91% of them singletons, with roughly 0.98% in the top ten. Regarding this clone: The antigen is undetermined.

The V gene is TRBV7-2, the J gene TRBJ2-7; 7 bases are a match to TRBD2. The sequence derives from an adult with an advanced solid tumor such as melanoma, head and neck, liver or kidney cancer. The sequencing used CD4+ or CD8+ T cells sorted from blood, collected in a trial of the OX40 agonist ivuxolimab. CDR3 region: CASTLASGTYEQYF. As DNA, the CDR3 is TGTGCCAGCACCCTGGCTAGCGGAACCTACGAGCAGTACTTC.